This paragraph covers one TCR beta chain sequence. V gave up 0 bases and J gave up 10 bases, with 12 bases separating them. The CDR3 is 13 residues long. Germline V gene data show CDR1 as SGHDN and CDR2 as FVKESK. These data are taken from a study of T cell changes during pregnancy in multiple sclerosis. Libraries were prepared by immunoSEQ multiplex PCR; TCRdb keeps only in-frame clonotypes and omits some of them. The sample contains about 70,000 clones, 92% of which appear only once. Sequenced material: peripheral blood, taken after pregnancy. V gene TRBV14 combines with J gene TRBJ1-1, with D possibly TRBD1 on 5 matching bases. This TCR was sampled from a female donor with multiple sclerosis, enrolled in a pregnancy study. DNA for the CDR3: TGTGCCAGCAGCCAAGATATTGTAGACAGAGCTTTCTTT. The encoded protein is CASSQDIVDRAFF.